The clone carrying this T cell receptor beta chain was recorded a few times. The target antigen is unknown. TCRdb redid the calling of the 5' RACE reads with MiXCR, one entry per CDR3 protein. The sample carries approximately 300,000 distinct CDR3 sequences, approximately 7% recorded once. Germline V gene sequence: CDR1 SGHRS, CDR2 YFSETQ. The length of the CDR3 is 17 residues. The V and J ends lost 0 bases and 0 bases, in that order; junction bases with no gene match: 6. The source of the sample is a study of T cells after yellow fever vaccination. Findings of the study overall: Any FACS-sorted repertoire could hold abundant clonotypes that contaminate it from the bulk population. Primary-vaccination clones mostly resurfaced post-booster (nearly 97% CD4, more than 80% CD8). The appearance of a small share of clonotypes in both CD4 and CD8 compartments was observed.

The clonotype comes from a young man who received the YFV17D yellow fever vaccine. This chain uses TRBV5-1 with TRBJ1-3; 7 nucleotides line up with TRBD1. Source: PBMCs, taken about 49 days after the first yellow fever vaccination. The CDR3 here is CASSLGTGGFSGNTIYF. CDR3 bases: TGCGCCAGCAGCTTGGGGACAGGTGGATTCTCTGGAAACACCATATATTTT. Using reference TRBV5-1 and TRBJ1-3 for the parts outside the CDR3, the full variable domain is KAGVTQTPRYLIKTRGQQVTLSCSPISGHRSVSWYQQTPGQGLQFLFEYFSETQRNKGNFPGRFSGRQFSNSRSEMNVSTLELGDSALYLCASSLGTGGFSGNTIYFGEGSWLTVV.